The 29 T cell receptor beta chains in this list originate from one sample, sequenced in a study of regulatory and conventional T cells in RAG deficiency. Sequenced by immunoSEQ multiplex PCR; TCRdb stores in-frame clones only, minus some. The top ten clones hold 3.4% of a sample with about 34,000 clones, about three quarters of them seen once. Genomic DNA came from blood conventional CD4+ T cells gated CD25-low CD127-high. These data are also associated with another study on regulatory T cells. This second study says: Primers: 52 TRBV forward and 13 TRBJ reverse.

Sample: CD4+ effector T cells sorted from blood. The receptors were gathered from a human donor in good health.

J is TRBJ2-1 and V is TRBV28; 7 bases agree with TRBD1. The CDR3 has 11 residues. Per germline, CDR1 MDHEN and CDR2 SYDVKM. The V gene end was trimmed by 6 bases and the J gene end by 14 bases; junction bases not matched to a gene: 7. The CDR3 here is CASRSGTVKFF. Written as DNA, the CDR3 is TGTGCCAGCAGGTCTGGGACAGTGAAGTTCTTC. Full variable domain (remainder filled in from reference TRBV28 and TRBJ2-1): DVKVTQSSRYLVKRTGEKVFLECVQDMDHENMFWYRQDPGLGLRLIYFSYDVKMKEKGDIPEGYSVSREKKERFSLILESASTNQTSMYLCASRSGTVKFFGPGTRLTVL.

The gene calls are TRBV11-1 and TRBJ2-7, with 11 bases lining up with TRBD2. From germline, CDR1 is SGHAT and CDR2 FQDESV (reference sequence). CDR3 size: 15 residues. Germline trimming cut 5 bases from V and 1 base from J; bases unmatched to any gene: 4. As DNA, the CDR3 is TGTGCCAGCAGCCCCATAGCGGGGGGGTCCTACGAGCAGTACTTC. Its protein is CASSPIAGGSYEQYF.

The chain is built from TRBV19 and TRBJ2-6; D unresolved. Trimming cost V 3 bases and J 0 bases, with 15 bases left between them. Germline V lookup: CDR1 LNHDA, CDR2 SQIVND (reference sequence). The length of the CDR3 is 18 residues. The CDR3 loop reads CASSILGRTSSGANVLTF. CDR3 coding DNA: TGTGCCAGTAGTATTTTAGGGCGGACGAGCTCTGGGGCCAACGTCCTGACTTTC.

Only a few counts were recorded for this clone. The rearrangement links TRBV4-1 to TRBJ1-4, with a tentative D call TRBD1 (6 bases). Germline V gene lookup returns CDR1 MGHRA and CDR2 YSYEKL. The CDR3 is made up of 17 amino acids. Trimming cost V 4 bases and J 8 bases, with 23 bases left between them. The CDR3 loop reads CASSRRERDTGGEKLFF. The CDR3 DNA reads TGCGCCAGCAGCCGAAGAGAGCGGGACACTGGGGGCGAAAAACTGTTTTTT.

The chain joins TRBV29-1 to TRBJ2-3; 8 bases line up with TRBD2. The CDR3 is 15 residues long. Per germline, CDR1 SQVTM and CDR2 ANQGSEA. V dropped 6 bases and J dropped 3; count of bases not matched to a gene: 11. CDR3: CSVSSTGGRTDTQYF. DNA for the CDR3: TGCAGCGTGAGCAGTACGGGGGGGAGGACAGATACGCAGTATTTT.

The chain couples TRBV4-1 to TRBJ1-2; TRBD1 matches at 9 bases. J was trimmed by 6 bases and V by 3 bases; bases with no gene match: 8. This CDR3 contains 15 residues. Germline loops: CDR1 MGHRA, CDR2 YSYEKL. CDR3 region: CASSHPARDRDGYTF. The CDR3, as DNA: TGCGCCAGCAGCCATCCAGCCCGGGACAGGGATGGCTACACCTTC.

The chain employs TRBV6-6 and TRBJ2-5; possibly TRBD1 for D (6 bases). Germline lookup yields CDR1 MNHNY and CDR2 SVGAGI (reference sequence). V dropped 0 bases and J dropped 5 bases, with 10 bases sitting between them. The CDR3 spans 14 residues. The CDR3 DNA reads as TGTGCCAGCAGTTACTCCAGGGGATGGGAGACCCAGTACTTC. It encodes CASSYSRGWETQYF.

The chain couples TRBV4-1 to TRBJ1-5; D gene uncertain. Germline V gene sequence: CDR1 MGHRA, CDR2 YSYEKL. The germline V and J ends were trimmed by 0 bases and 0 bases, with 12 bases remaining between them. The CDR3 consists of 17 residues. The CDR3 here is CASSQDPGYSSNQPQHF. CDR3 coding DNA: TGCGCCAGCAGCCAAGATCCGGGGTATTCTAGCAATCAGCCCCAGCATTTT.

The chain joins TRBV28 to TRBJ1-5; D is undetermined. Germline loops: CDR1 MDHEN, CDR2 SYDVKM. CDR3 length: 14 residues. The V gene lost 10 bases and the J gene lost 2 bases, with 15 bases spanning the gap. The CDR3: CATCGGRGNQPQHF. CDR3 DNA: TGTGCCACTTGTGGAGGGCGAGGCAATCAGCCCCAGCATTTT. The full variable domain, completed using reference TRBV28 and TRBJ1-5, is DVKVTQSSRYLVKRTGEKVFLECVQDMDHENMFWYRQDPGLGLRLIYFSYDVKMKEKGDIPEGYSVSREKKERFSLILESASTNQTSMYLCATCGGRGNQPQHFGDGTRLSIL.

This chain joins TRBV6-1 and TRBJ2-7, with D possibly being TRBD2 (6 bases). The CDR3 sequence is 14 residues long. Germline V gene sequence: CDR1 MNHNS, CDR2 SASEGT. The germline V and J ends were trimmed by 4 bases and 3 bases, with 13 bases remaining between them. CDR3 protein: CASSAGRGDYEQYF. The CDR3 DNA sequence: TGTGCCAGCAGTGCCGGGCGGGGTGACTACGAGCAGTACTTC.

This chain uses TRBV9 with TRBJ2-1, with TRBD2 as a possible D gene (6 bases). The V end lost 0 bases, the J end lost 10 bases, and 17 bases lay between the germline ends. CDR3 size: 15 residues. Germline values: CDR1 SGDLS, CDR2 YYNGEE. The DNA of the CDR3 is TGTGCCAGCAGCGTAGTGTGGGGACTGCCGAGGGAGCAGTTCTTC. This encodes CASSVVWGLPREQFF.

This clone has a handful of counts. The chain employs TRBV5-6 and TRBJ2-7; TRBD1 is a possible D gene (6 bases). Deletions cut 0 bases from V and 2 bases from J, with 6 bases between. Germline V gene sequence: CDR1 SGHDT, CDR2 YYEEEE. The length of the CDR3 is 13 residues. CDR3 coding DNA: TGTGCCAGCAGCTTGGACAGGGCCTACGAGCAGTACTTC. Protein: CASSLDRAYEQYF. Based on the CDR3 plus reference TRBV5-6 and TRBJ2-7, the full variable domain is DAGVTQSPTHLIKTRGQQVTLRCSPKSGHDTVSWYQQALGQGPQFIFQYYEEEERQRGNFPDRFSGHQFPNYSSELNVNALLLGDSALYLCASSLDRAYEQYFGPGTRLTVT.

The V gene is TRBV2, the J gene TRBJ2-3, with D possibly TRBD1 on 5 matching bases. This CDR3 is built from 14 residues. The ends were cut back, 6 bases at V and 2 bases at J, with 12 bases in the middle. CDR1 is SNHLY and CDR2 is FYNNEI in the germline V gene. CDR3 amino acids: CASRRRGFTDTQYF. CDR3 nucleotides: TGTGCCAGCAGGAGAAGGGGCTTCACAGATACGCAGTATTTT.

The chain combines TRBV29-1 with TRBJ1-1; D is ambiguous. The CDR3 totals 10 residues. Germline V gene lookup returns CDR1 SQVTM and CDR2 ANQGSEA. With 6 bases removed from V and 3 bases from J, the gap between germline ends came to 5 bases. CDR3 loop: CSVGHTEAFF. For the CDR3, the DNA is TGCAGCGTCGGCCACACTGAAGCTTTCTTT.

V gene TRBV5-4 combines with J gene TRBJ1-5; no clear D gene. CDR3 size: 15 residues. The germline V gene encodes CDR1 SGHNT and CDR2 YYREEE (reference sequence). Deletions cut 0 bases from V and 1 base from J, with 8 bases between. CDR3 sequence reads: CASSLGGTSNQPQHF. The CDR3, as DNA: TGTGCCAGCAGCTTGGGGGGTACCAGCAATCAGCCCCAGCATTTT.

This sequence joins TRBV7-3 and TRBJ1-6, with D maybe TRBD1 (5 bases). V lost 2 bases and J lost 1, with 18 bases in between. The CDR3 sequence is 19 residues long. The germline CDR1 and CDR2 sequences are SGHTA and FQGTGA. The CDR3: CASSLSPGGGKSYNSPLHF. CDR3 in DNA: TGTGCCAGCAGCTTATCGCCGGGTGGGGGGAAGTCCTATAATTCACCCCTCCACTTT.

The chain links TRBV7-2 to TRBJ2-7, with D possibly matching TRBD1 (5 bases). The CDR3 spans 13 residues. Trimming took off 3 bases at V and 2 bases at J, with 8 bases between the two ends. Germline CDR1 is SGHTA and CDR2 is FQGNSA. The CDR3 region is CASSFVGAYEQYF. The CDR3 DNA is TGTGCCAGCAGCTTTGTAGGGGCCTACGAGCAGTACTTC.

This clone was found once. CDR3 residues: CASSRRVASGQETQYF. The DNA for the CDR3 is TGTGCCAGCAGCCGCCGGGTAGCGAGTGGTCAAGAGACCCAGTACTTC. J is TRBJ2-5 and V is TRBV7-2; D might be TRBD2 (5 bases). The CDR3 is 16 amino acids. Germline CDR1 and CDR2: SGHTA and FQGNSA. V was trimmed by 5 bases and J by 2 bases, leaving 18 bases between them.

The chain combines TRBV18 with TRBJ1-1, with 9 nucleotides matching TRBD1. Germline CDR1 reads KGHSH; CDR2 reads LQKENI. The CDR3 has 16 amino acids. Losses at the gene ends were 6 bases for V and 5 bases for J; bases not matched to a gene: 13. DNA of the CDR3: TGTGCCAGCTCCTCTACAGGACAGGGGTCGGGAACTGAAGCTTTCTTT. Translating it yields CASSSTGQGSGTEAFF.

This clone occurred once. Written as DNA, the CDR3 is TGTGCCAGCAGCACCCCCCGGGGGGGCCCAGAGACCCAGTACTTC. Encoded protein: CASSTPRGGPETQYF. The chain is built from TRBV6-6 and TRBJ2-5; 8 bases are a match to TRBD2. This CDR3 comprises 15 residues. In germline, CDR1 is MNHNY, CDR2 SVGAGI (reference sequence). Germline trimming cut 6 bases from V and 4 bases from J; bases unmatched to any gene: 10.

The genes are TRBV6-5 and TRBJ2-7, with TRBD2 matching over 8 bases. V shed 7 bases, J shed 0 bases, and the junction held 5 bases outside the gene matches. The CDR3 runs 14 residues. Looked up from germline, CDR1 is MNHEY and CDR2 is SVGAGI. The CDR3 loop is CASTPGGGSYEQYF. CDR3 coding DNA: TGTGCCAGCACTCCCGGGGGGGGCTCCTACGAGCAGTACTTC.

V gene TRBV5-1 combines with J gene TRBJ2-7; the match to TRBD2 covers 11 bases. This CDR3 has 16 amino acids. The V gene end was trimmed by 0 bases and the J gene end by 6 bases; junction bases not matched to a gene: 8. CDR1 SGHRS and CDR2 YFSETQ come from the germline V gene. CDR3 in amino acids: CASSLGVTSGVSEQYF. The DNA for the CDR3 is TGCGCCAGCAGCTTGGGGGTGACTAGCGGGGTAAGCGAGCAGTACTTC.

Note on this clone: This sample also contains other DNA sequences that code for the same CDR3. The chain joins TRBV2 to TRBJ2-2; D remains unclear. The CDR3 runs to 13 residues. Germline V gene lookup returns CDR1 SNHLY and CDR2 FYNNEI. V was cut by 3 bases and J by 4 bases, with 6 bases left in between. The CDR3 DNA is TGTGCCAGCAGTGATGAGTTCACCGGGGAGCTGTTTTTT. This sequence encodes CASSDEFTGELFF.

This clone was observed a handful of times. The chain couples TRBV19 to TRBJ1-6; D may be TRBD1 (5 bases). The CDR3 consists of 18 residues. CDR1 and CDR2 (germline): LNHDA, SQIVND (reference sequence). V gave up 2 bases and J gave up 8 bases, with 22 bases separating them. Here the CDR3 DNA reads TGTGCCAGTAGTATAACGGGAACAGGCCATTCCCTTGATTCACCCCTCCACTTT. Its translation: CASSITGTGHSLDSPLHF.

Only a few counts were recorded for this clone. The V gene is TRBV6-1, the J gene TRBJ1-6; perhaps TRBD1 as D (6 bases). CDR1 and CDR2 from the germline V gene are MNHNS and SASEGT. This CDR3 has 15 amino acids. V lost 9 bases, J lost 1 base, and 13 bases lay in between. The CDR3 nucleotides are TGTGCCAGTGTTACAGGGAGGTCCTATAATTCACCCCTCCACTTT. Amino acids: CASVTGRSYNSPLHF.

This clone was detected a few times. The rearrangement uses TRBV5-1 and TRBJ1-2; no reliable D call. The CDR3 extends over 14 amino acids. V lost 0 bases and J 6 bases, leaving 12 bases between the germline ends. The germline gives CDR1 SGHRS, CDR2 YFSETQ. This chain's CDR3 is CASSLVAVDNGYTF. The CDR3 DNA is TGCGCCAGCAGCTTGGTGGCAGTCGACAATGGCTACACCTTC.

The V gene is TRBV30, the J gene TRBJ1-2, with 7 bases that match TRBD1. This CDR3 region has 16 residues. The germline V gene encodes CDR1 GTSNPN and CDR2 SVGIG (reference sequence). Unmatched junction bases numbered 8, after V lost 1 base and J lost 0 bases. The CDR3 nucleotides are TGTGCCTGGAGTGGGGGATGGGACAGAGCTAACTATGGCTACACCTTC. It encodes CAWSGGWDRANYGYTF.

CDR3 protein: CASSPAYVRDTPYEQYF. CDR3 nucleotides: TGTGCCAGCAGCCCAGCCTATGTGAGGGACACCCCCTACGAGCAGTACTTC. The genes are TRBV11-2 and TRBJ2-7, with D tentatively TRBD1 (6 bases). Germline assignment: CDR1 SGHAT and CDR2 FQNNGV. Trimming left V 5 bases short and J 2 bases short, with 22 bases between. The CDR3 sequence is 17 residues long.

The V call is TRBV18, the J call TRBJ2-5, with TRBD2 matching over 11 bases. The assigned J gene may be wrong: the sequence end matches TRBJ2-7 better. The CDR3 consists of 15 residues. Germline CDR1 KGHSH, CDR2 LQKENI. The CDR3, as DNA: TGTGCCAGCTCACACCTAGCGGGGGGCCAGGGCGAGCAGTACTTC. Its protein product is CASSHLAGGQGEQYF.